The clone carrying this T cell receptor beta chain ranks as medium-sized in terms of frequency. Total CD8+ T cells underwent enrichment via negative magnetic separation. The CDR3 length is 12 residues. Germline V gene data show CDR1 as SGHTA and CDR2 as FQGNSA. The data belong to a study of human CD8 memory T cell subsets. TCR beta was sequenced from UMI-tagged 5' RACE libraries. Original analysis: Functional CDR3 beta clonotypes, numbering between about 2,600 and 18,000, were present in each TCR beta library. From its re-call of the 5' RACE reads, TCRdb lists each CDR3 protein once, without DNA. The V and J calls were determined by TCRdb, not by the authors. This table holds roughly 3,500 distinct CDR3 sequences.

This TCR derives from a human donor in good health. Sequencing input: CD8+ T cells from PBMCs. V is TRBV7-2 and J is TRBJ2-1; no DNA is available, so the TRBD1 call from TCRdb remains unchecked. CDR3 protein: CSSFRVLGEQFF.